These 12 T cell receptor beta chains came from one sample sequenced in a study of T cell changes during pregnancy in multiple sclerosis (dated by TCRdb to the late 2010s). The library was prepared using the immunoSEQ multiplex PCR assay. This immuneACCESS table, as held by TCRdb, lists in-frame sequences with V and J called but not all clones. Of the missing ones, under half trace to an unresolved V gene in checked studies; the others have no known cause. The sample table contains tens of thousands of clones; only one count was recorded for 75% to 90% of them. The ten most abundant clones make up over 9.5% of the sample. Sequences were derived from CD8+ T cells from peripheral blood mononuclear cells, sampled in the second trimester of pregnancy. These receptors were taken from a female donor with multiple sclerosis, enrolled in a pregnancy study.

This clone was recorded once. The rearrangement links TRBV10-3 to TRBJ2-6, with TRBD1 as a possible D gene (5 bases). This CDR3 contains 13 residues. Germline CDR1 ENHRY, CDR2 SYGVKD. Trimming took off 2 bases at V and 8 bases at J, with 7 bases between the two ends. The CDR3 loop reads CAISEAGTNVLTF. The CDR3, as DNA: TGTGCCATCAGTGAGGCAGGGACCAACGTCCTGACTTTC.

This clone was observed a single time. The chain uses TRBV5-1 and TRBJ1-1, with TRBD1 matching 8 bases. The CDR3 totals 16 residues. Germline V gives CDR1 SGHRS, CDR2 YFSETQ. Trimming at V came to 2 bases and at J to 6 bases, leaving 12 bases not matched to a gene. CDR3 in amino acids: CASSFGTGGGSAEAFF. CDR3 sequence (DNA): TGCGCCAGCAGCTTCGGGACAGGCGGAGGGTCCGCTGAAGCTTTCTTT.

CDR3 DNA sequence: TGTGCCAGCAGCCAACCCGGGACCCAGTACTTC. This sequence encodes CASSQPGTQYF. The J gene is TRBJ2-5, the V gene TRBV5-8; D gene uncertain. CDR1 SGHTS and CDR2 YDEGEE come from the germline V gene. The V end lost 4 bases, the J end lost 7 bases, and 8 bases lay between the germline ends. This CDR3 spans 11 amino acids. The full variable domain, in which reference TRBV5-8 and TRBJ2-5 provide the parts outside the CDR3, is EAGVTQSPTHLIKTRGQQATLRCSPISGHTSVYWYQQALGLGLQFLLWYDEGEERNRGNFPPRFSGRQFPNYSSELNVNALELEDSALYLCASSQPGTQYFGPGTRLLVL.

The chain combines TRBV6-5 with TRBJ2-7, with a possible D match to TRBD1 (5 bases). CDR1 and CDR2 (germline): MNHEY, SVGAGI. CDR3 size: 15 residues. The germline V and J ends were trimmed by 0 bases and 4 bases, with 13 bases remaining between them. Here the CDR3 DNA reads TGTGCCAGCAGTTACTCAAAAGGGGTGGCGTACGAGCAGTACTTC. It is translated as CASSYSKGVAYEQYF.

This clone was observed a few times. The chain couples TRBV4-1 to TRBJ1-1; D unresolved. Germline V gene sequence: CDR1 MGHRA, CDR2 YSYEKL. V was clipped by 6 bases and J by 0 bases, with 14 bases between them. CDR3 size: 15 residues. DNA of the CDR3: TGCGCCAGCAGTCCTGGGCCAGGCATGAACACTGAAGCTTTCTTT. As protein: CASSPGPGMNTEAFF.

DNA for the CDR3: TGCAGCGTCTCCCCCACTAGGAGCACTGAAGCTTTCTTT. Residues: CSVSPTRSTEAFF. The chain has TRBV29-1 and TRBJ1-1; D call uncertain. There are 13 residues in the CDR3. Germline CDR1 SQVTM, CDR2 ANQGSEA. The germline V and J ends were trimmed by 6 bases and 4 bases, with 15 bases remaining between them.

The rearrangement links TRBV9 to TRBJ1-2; 8 bases line up with TRBD1. V trimming: 0 bases; J trimming: 5 bases; junction bases outside the gene matches: 9. Looked up from germline, CDR1 is SGDLS and CDR2 is YYNGEE. The CDR3 is 16 amino acids. CDR3 nucleotide sequence: TGTGCCAGCAGCGTAGCTAGGCAGGGGGCTTGGTATGGCTACACCTTC. It is translated as CASSVARQGAWYGYTF.

This rearrangement joins TRBV28 to TRBJ2-7; 9 positions agree with TRBD2. The CDR3 has 17 amino acids. Germline CDR1 MDHEN, CDR2 SYDVKM. J lost 4 bases, V lost 3 bases, and 13 bases had no gene match. The CDR3 loop is CASSFTYSGTSSYEQYF. The CDR3 region has the DNA TGTGCCAGCAGTTTCACCTACTCCGGGACTAGCTCGTACGAGCAGTACTTC. Combining the CDR3 with reference TRBV28 and TRBJ2-7 gives the whole variable domain DVKVTQSSRYLVKRTGEKVFLECVQDMDHENMFWYRQDPGLGLRLIYFSYDVKMKEKGDIPEGYSVSREKKERFSLILESASTNQTSMYLCASSFTYSGTSSYEQYFGPGTRLTVT.

V gene TRBV7-9 combines with J gene TRBJ2-7, with unresolved D. Germline V lookup: CDR1 SEHNR, CDR2 FQNEAQ (reference sequence). The CDR3 runs to 13 residues. Trimming stripped 1 base from V and 1 base from J, with 5 bases between. Here the CDR3 DNA reads TGTGCCAGCAGCTTAGGGCCTTCCTACGAGCAGTACTTC. It translates to CASSLGPSYEQYF.

V gene TRBV7-9 combines with J gene TRBJ1-2; TRBD1 matches 7 bases. The CDR3 spans 14 residues. Germline V gene sequence: CDR1 SEHNR, CDR2 FQNEAQ (reference sequence). V lost 3 bases and J lost 5; bases outside the gene matches: 6. The CDR3 DNA sequence: TGTGCCAGCAGCTTGGGGACAGTCCTTTATGGCTACACCTTC. This codes for CASSLGTVLYGYTF.

This chain connects TRBV9 to TRBJ1-2; D is undetermined. Looked up from germline, CDR1 is SGDLS and CDR2 is YYNGEE. The V and J ends lost 3 bases and 5 bases respectively, with 17 bases between them. The CDR3 has 15 amino acids. The CDR3 DNA reads as TGTGCCAGCAGCGCGGCTAGGCGCGCTGAGTATGGCTACACCTTC. Translation: CASSAARRAEYGYTF.

The CDR3 loop is CASSTHGTTGGEGSYEQYF. CDR3 nucleotide sequence: TGTGCCAGTAGTACCCACGGAACTACAGGGGGCGAAGGCTCCTACGAGCAGTACTTC. This chain uses TRBV19 with TRBJ2-7; 9 nucleotides align to TRBD1. V gave up 4 bases and J gave up 0 bases; unmatched junction bases: 16. Germline lookup yields CDR1 LNHDA and CDR2 SQIVND (reference sequence). CDR3 length: 19 amino acids.